This TCR beta chain is from a study of blood T cell repertoires in COVID-19. Study overall: COVID-19 samples from acute and convalescent phases originated in the United States, Italy and Spain. Sample material is recorded as cDNA or gDNA derived from T cells, B-cell-depleted T cells, or PBMCs.

The authors' processing: Amplifying reference gene primers gave estimates of nucleated cell counts. TCRdb keeps only in-frame clones here, not all; method: immunoSEQ multiplex PCR. The V and J calls and clone size are taken from that table; D and trimming were inferred from the DNA. The data show 250,000 to 350,000 clones, 86% seen once. This CDR3 comprises 13 residues. Germline V lookup: CDR1 GTSNPN, CDR2 SVGIG (reference sequence). About this clone: Mismatch with germline at one junction end may stem from a read error.

The rearrangement uses TRBV30 and TRBJ1-1; D uncertain. The source material was peripheral blood. The source is a woman in her twenties or thirties with active or convalescent COVID-19. The CDR3, as DNA: TGTGCCTGGAGTGTCGGGCCTAGCCAGCCCCCTTACTTT. Protein product: CAWSVGPSQPPYF.